These T cell receptor beta chains were read from a single sample in a study of CD8+ T cells in alopecia areata. Libraries were prepared by immunoSEQ multiplex PCR; TCRdb keeps only in-frame clonotypes and omits some of them. In the table there are 140,000 to 150,000 clones, less than 75% of which are singletons. Sequenced input: CD8+ T cells sorted from blood. The receptors were sampled from a human donor in good health. The CDR3 runs from the conserved cysteine through the conserved F or W. The D gene is left open where the match is weak. Clone size is given for some rows only: seen once, a few or many times, or a class if the clone is expanded.

NA,TRBJ2-7,TRBV27,NA,TGTGCCAGCAGAGAAGCAGCGGGGACACAGCCTAACTTC,CASREAAGTQPNF
NA,TRBJ2-2,TRBV5-4,NA,TGTGCCATCAAAAGGAGAACCGGGGAGCTGTTTTTT,CAIKRRTGELFF
NA,TRBJ2-7,TRBV2,few,TGTGCCAGCAGTGGGGTGGTCGGCGAGCAGTACTTC,CASSGVVGEQYF
NA,TRBJ1-1,TRBV7-9,NA,TGTACCAGCAGCTTAGCGGGGGCTGAAGCTTTCTTT,CTSSLAGAEAFF
NA,TRBJ2-3,TRBV5-6,NA,TGTGCCAGCAGCAGAGGGGCAGATACGCAGTATTTT,CASSRGADTQYF
TRBD2,TRBJ2-7,TRBV27,NA,TGTGCCAGCAGTTCTAGCGGGAGCTCCTACGAGCAGTACTTC,CASSSSGSSYEQYF
NA,TRBJ2-7,TRBV29-1,NA,TGCAGCGTTGTCGCAGGAGGGACTTACGAGCAGTACTTC,CSVVAGGTYEQYF
TRBD2,TRBJ2-3,TRBV4-1,NA,TGCGCCAGCAGCCAAGAGTGGGCTAGCGGATACACAGATACGCAGTATTTT,CASSQEWASGYTDTQYF
NA,TRBJ2-2,TRBV29-1,NA,TGCAGCGCTCCCCACCACGGGGAGCTGTTTTTT,CSAPHHGELFF
NA,TRBJ2-1,TRBV11-1,NA,TGTGCCAGCAGCTTATCGGTGGGCTCCTACAATGAGCAGTTCTTC,CASSLSVGSYNEQFF
NA,TRBJ1-5,TRBV29-1,NA,TGCAGCGTAGTTACAGCTAATCAGCCCCAGCATTTT,CSVVTANQPQHF
TRBD1,TRBJ1-3,TRBV30,NA,TGTGCCTGGCTGGGACAGGGTCTCCCGGGCTGGTCTGGAAACACCATATATTTT,CAWLGQGLPGWSGNTIYF
TRBD1,TRBJ1-1,TRBV27,NA,TGTGCCACCTCGACAGGGCTAAACACTGAAGCTTTCTTT,CATSTGLNTEAFF
TRBD1,TRBJ2-3,TRBV5-1,many,TGCGCCAGCAGCCTGGACAGGCCGACAGATACGCAGTATTTT,CASSLDRPTDTQYF
TRBD1,TRBJ1-2,TRBV25-1,NA,TGTGCCAGCAGTGAATCAGGACAGGGGGTGTCTTATGGCTACACCTTC,CASSESGQGVSYGYTF
NA,TRBJ2-1,TRBV5-6,NA,TGTGCCAGCAGCTTAGGCGGGATGGGCTACAATGAGCAGTTCTTC,CASSLGGMGYNEQFF
TRBD2,TRBJ2-1,TRBV30,few,TGTGCCTGGAAAGATAGCGGGACTAGCGAGGACTACAATGAGCAGTTCTTC,CAWKDSGTSEDYNEQFF
TRBD1,TRBJ2-7,TRBV6-1,once,TGTGCCAGCAGGGACGGGACAGCCTCCTACGAGCAGTACTTC,CASRDGTASYEQYF
NA,TRBJ2-1,TRBV7-9,NA,TGTGCCAGCAGCCCGAGGGGCCAAGTTAATGAGCAGTTCTTC,CASSPRGQVNEQFF
TRBD2,TRBJ2-3,TRBV9,NA,TGTGCCAGCAGCGGCGAAGCGGGAGCCTCTACAGATACGCAGTATTTT,CASSGEAGASTDTQYF
NA,TRBJ1-1,TRBV29-1,NA,TGCAGCCTTGGGACACCGGTCGGTGAAGCTTTCTTT,CSLGTPVGEAFF
NA,TRBJ2-1,TRBV5-1,NA,TGCGCCAGCAGCCACTCCCGGGACACCCTCTACAATGAGCAGTTCTTC,CASSHSRDTLYNEQFF
NA,TRBJ2-2,TRBV27,NA,TGTGCCAGCAGATACACACTACTCGGAGGGGAGCTGTTTTTT,CASRYTLLGGELFF
NA,TRBJ1-2,TRBV5-4,NA,TGTGCCAGCAGCTTTTCAGGGTGGGATTCCTATGGCTACACCTTC,CASSFSGWDSYGYTF
TRBD1,TRBJ2-2,TRBV6-5,NA,TGTGCCAGCAGTTACGATTGGACAGGCAGCACCGGGGAGCTGTTTTTT,CASSYDWTGSTGELFF
TRBD2,TRBJ2-5,TRBV2,NA,TGTGCCAGCAGTGATGGACTAGGTGGAGAGACCCAGTACTTC,CASSDGLGGETQYF
TRBD2,TRBJ2-7,TRBV7-9,NA,TGTGCCAGCAGCTTAGGGGGCCACAACACTAGCGGGAGTTTCCTCGAGCAGTACTTC,CASSLGGHNTSGSFLEQYF
TRBD2,TRBJ2-7,TRBV9,NA,TGTGCCAGCAGCCAGGGACTAGCCTACGAGCAGTACTTC,CASSQGLAYEQYF
NA,TRBJ2-2,TRBV2,NA,TGTGCCAGCAGGACAGGTTCGAACACCGGGGAGCTGTTTTTT,CASRTGSNTGELFF
NA,TRBJ2-1,TRBV5-1,NA,TGCGCCAGCAGCTTGGCCCCGGGACAGGGGAGGACTAGCGGTTACAATGAGCAGTTCTTC,CASSLAPGQGRTSGYNEQFF
NA,TRBJ1-2,TRBV27,NA,TGTGCCAGCAGTCTTGGGGCAGCATATGGCTACACCTTC,CASSLGAAYGYTF
NA,TRBJ2-1,TRBV29-1,few,TGCAGCGTTGAGGGGTGGGACAATGAGCAGTTCTTC,CSVEGWDNEQFF
NA,TRBJ2-1,TRBV4-1,NA,TGCGCCAGTACCGAGGGAGGACTACCCGCCGATGAGCAGTTCTTC,CASTEGGLPADEQFF
TRBD2,TRBJ2-7,TRBV5-6,once,TGTGCCAGCAGTTTAGGGAGGGCCGAGCAGTACTTC,CASSLGRAEQYF
NA,TRBJ2-6,TRBV29-1,once,TGCAGCGTTGGAGTCATAAGCTCTGGGGCCAACGTCCTGACTTTC,CSVGVISSGANVLTF
NA,TRBJ1-2,TRBV19,NA,TGTGCCAGCAACCACGGGGCGATCGGAGGCTACACCTTC,CASNHGAIGGYTF
NA,TRBJ2-7,TRBV25-1,once,TGTGCCAGCAGTACAGGCGGCTGGTACGAGCAGTACTTC,CASSTGGWYEQYF
NA,TRBJ1-4,TRBV4-1,few,TGCGCCAGCAGCCAATCCCAGTATAATGAAAAACTGTTTTTT,CASSQSQYNEKLFF
NA,TRBJ2-3,TRBV29-1,few,TGCAGCGTTCCTTGGGGCAGGACAGATACGCAGTATTTT,CSVPWGRTDTQYF
NA,TRBJ1-2,TRBV27,NA,TGTGCCAGCAGTCTCGGGGGCCTCTATGGCTACACCTTC,CASSLGGLYGYTF
NA,TRBJ1-5,TRBV4-1,NA,TGCGCCAGCAGCCAAGTGGGGTTGGATCAGCCCCAGCATTTT,CASSQVGLDQPQHF
TRBD1,TRBJ2-1,TRBV29-1,NA,TGCAGCTCCTTCACAGGGGGCAGCGATGAGCAGTTCTTC,CSSFTGGSDEQFF
TRBD2,TRBJ2-1,TRBV5-6,NA,TGTGCCAGCAGCTTCAGCGGGACGGGTGAGCAGTTCTTC,CASSFSGTGEQFF
NA,TRBJ1-1,TRBV6-6,NA,TGTGCCAGCAGTCCAATCGGGGGTTCGAACACTGAAGCTTTCTTT,CASSPIGGSNTEAFF
TRBD2,TRBJ2-7,TRBV5-1,NA,TGCGCCAGCAGCACCCCCGGGACTACCGAGCAGTACTTC,CASSTPGTTEQYF
NA,TRBJ2-2,TRBV29-1,NA,TGCAGCACTCGTGGGAACACCGGGGAGCTGTTTTTT,CSTRGNTGELFF
TRBD2,TRBJ2-5,TRBV25-1,NA,TGTGCCAGCAGCCGGACCGGGAGGAGAGAGACCCAGTACTTC,CASSRTGRRETQYF
TRBD1,TRBJ2-7,TRBV9,few,TGTGCCAGCAGCGCAGATCTAGGGGACAGGGGTGCCTACGAGCAGTACTTC,CASSADLGDRGAYEQYF
NA,TRBJ2-2,TRBV2,NA,TGTGCCAGCAGTGCGGGTATTACCGGGGAGCTGTTTTTT,CASSAGITGELFF
TRBD1,TRBJ2-1,TRBV7-9,NA,TGTGCCAGCAGCCTAGGGACAGGGAGAATGGATGAGCAGTTCTTC,CASSLGTGRMDEQFF
NA,TRBJ2-1,TRBV7-9,NA,TGTGCCAGCAGCTTAGGGCTCAATGAGCAGTTCTTC,CASSLGLNEQFF
NA,TRBJ2-7,TRBV27,once,TGTGCCAGCAGTTTATTTTCAGGCTACGAGCAGTACTTC,CASSLFSGYEQYF
TRBD2,TRBJ2-2,TRBV4-2,NA,TGTGCCAGCAGCCAAGAGGCTAGCGGGAGGGTGGACACCGGGGAGCTGTTTTTT,CASSQEASGRVDTGELFF
NA,TRBJ2-1,TRBV27,NA,TGTGCCAGCCGCGACCGGGACTTTCTACATGAGCAGTTCTTC,CASRDRDFLHEQFF
NA,TRBJ2-4,TRBV27,many,TGTGCCAGCAGTTCCACAGCCAAAAACATTCAGTACTTC,CASSSTAKNIQYF